This TCR beta chain was obtained from a study of cytomegalovirus exposure and HLA in healthy donors. Study findings and constraints: Rarity characterized most TCR sequences, yet some public TCRs appeared in many donors.

Produced via immunoSEQ multiplex PCR; TCRdb's table is partial and in-frame only. The data contain more than 130,000 clones, about 86% of them singletons. This CDR3 has 14 residues. From germline, CDR1 is SGHNT and CDR2 YENEEA. The germline V and J ends were trimmed by 3 bases and 4 bases, with 11 bases remaining between them. With regard to this clone: The antigen is unknown.

The sequence was collected from a young woman in good health and CMV-seropositive. This chain links TRBV11-3 with TRBJ2-3; a weak D match, TRBD1 (6 bases). The specimen sequenced was PBMCs. Written as DNA, the CDR3 is TGTGCCAGCAGCTTTATGGGGGCCGCAGATACGCAGTATTTT. Protein product: CASSFMGAADTQYF.